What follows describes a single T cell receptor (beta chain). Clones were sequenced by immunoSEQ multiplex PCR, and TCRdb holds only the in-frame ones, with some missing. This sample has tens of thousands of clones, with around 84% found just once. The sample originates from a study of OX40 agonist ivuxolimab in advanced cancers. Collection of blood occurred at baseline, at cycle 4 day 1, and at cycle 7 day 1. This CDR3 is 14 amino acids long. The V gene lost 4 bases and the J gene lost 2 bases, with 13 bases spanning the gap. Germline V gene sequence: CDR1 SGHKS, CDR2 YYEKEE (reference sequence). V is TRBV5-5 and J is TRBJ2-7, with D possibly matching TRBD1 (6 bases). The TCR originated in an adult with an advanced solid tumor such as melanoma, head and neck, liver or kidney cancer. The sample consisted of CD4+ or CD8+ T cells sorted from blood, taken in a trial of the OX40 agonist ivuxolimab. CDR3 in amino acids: CASSLRWGPYEQYF. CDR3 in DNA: TGTGCCAGCAGCCTACGCTGGGGGCCCTACGAGCAGTACTTC.